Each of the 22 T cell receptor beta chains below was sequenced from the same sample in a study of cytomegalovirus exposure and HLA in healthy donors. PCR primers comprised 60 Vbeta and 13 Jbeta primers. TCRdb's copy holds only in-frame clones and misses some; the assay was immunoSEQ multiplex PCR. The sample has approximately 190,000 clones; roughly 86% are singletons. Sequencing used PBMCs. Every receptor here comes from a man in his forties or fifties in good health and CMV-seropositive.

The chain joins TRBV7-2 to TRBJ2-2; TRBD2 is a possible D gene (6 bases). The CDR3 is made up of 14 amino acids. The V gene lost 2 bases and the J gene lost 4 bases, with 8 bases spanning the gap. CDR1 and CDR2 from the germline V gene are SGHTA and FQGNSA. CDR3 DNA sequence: TGTGCCAGCAGCTTATGGGGAGGCACCGGGGAGCTGTTTTTT. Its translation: CASSLWGGTGELFF.

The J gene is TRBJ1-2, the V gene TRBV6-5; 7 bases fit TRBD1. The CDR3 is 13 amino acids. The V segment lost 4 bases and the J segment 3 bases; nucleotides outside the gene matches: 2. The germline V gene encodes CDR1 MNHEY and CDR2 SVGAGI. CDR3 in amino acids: CASSLTGDYGYTF. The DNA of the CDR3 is TGTGCCAGCAGTTTAACAGGGGACTATGGCTACACCTTC.

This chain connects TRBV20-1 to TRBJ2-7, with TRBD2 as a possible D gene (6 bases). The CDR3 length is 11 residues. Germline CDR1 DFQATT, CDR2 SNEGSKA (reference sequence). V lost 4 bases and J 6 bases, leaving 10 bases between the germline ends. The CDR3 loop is CSATRGSEQYF. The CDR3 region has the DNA TGCAGTGCTACTCGGGGGAGCGAGCAGTACTTC.

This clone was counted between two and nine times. CDR3 DNA: TGTGCCAGTAGTATAGACAAACGCGGCAGCACTGGTTTCTACGAGCAGTACTTC. It is translated as CASSIDKRGSTGFYEQYF. The chain carries TRBV19 and TRBJ2-7; no clear D. CDR1 LNHDA and CDR2 SQIVND come from the germline V gene (reference sequence). V lost 0 bases, J lost 3 bases, and 21 bases lay in between. The CDR3 extends over 18 amino acids. Together with reference TRBV19 and TRBJ2-7, the CDR3 gives the full variable domain: DGGITQSPKYLFRKEGQNVTLSCEQNLNHDAMYWYRQDPGQGLRLIYYSQIVNDFQKGDIAEGYSVSREKKESFPLTVTSAQKNPTAFYLCASSIDKRGSTGFYEQYFGPGTRLTVT.

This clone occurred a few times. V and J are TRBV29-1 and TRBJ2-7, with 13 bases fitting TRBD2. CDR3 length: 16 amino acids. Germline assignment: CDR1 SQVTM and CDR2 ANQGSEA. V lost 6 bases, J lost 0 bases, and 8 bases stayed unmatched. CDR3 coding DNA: TGCAGCGTCTCGAAGGGACTAGCGGGACACTCCTACGAGCAGTACTTC. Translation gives CSVSKGLAGHSYEQYF.

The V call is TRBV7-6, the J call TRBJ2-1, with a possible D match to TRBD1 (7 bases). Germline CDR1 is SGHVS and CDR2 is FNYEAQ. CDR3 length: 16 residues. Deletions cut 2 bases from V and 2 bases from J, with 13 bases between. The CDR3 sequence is CASSLTVRGAYNEQFF. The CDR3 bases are TGTGCCAGCAGCTTAACGGTCAGGGGGGCCTACAATGAGCAGTTCTTC. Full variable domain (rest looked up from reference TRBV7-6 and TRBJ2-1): GAGVSQSPRYKVTKRGQDVALRCDPISGHVSLYWYRQALGQGPEFLTYFNYEAQQDKSGLPNDRFSAERPEGSISTLTIQRTEQRDSAMYRCASSLTVRGAYNEQFFGPGTRLTVL.

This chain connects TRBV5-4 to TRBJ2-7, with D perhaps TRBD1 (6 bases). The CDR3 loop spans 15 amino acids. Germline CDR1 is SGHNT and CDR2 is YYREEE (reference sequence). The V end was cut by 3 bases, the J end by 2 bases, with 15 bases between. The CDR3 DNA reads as TGTGCCAGCAGCTCGGGGCCGGACAGTACCTACGAGCAGTACTTC. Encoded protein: CASSSGPDSTYEQYF. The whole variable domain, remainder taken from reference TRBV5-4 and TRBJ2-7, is ETGVTQSPTHLIKTRGQQVTLRCSSQSGHNTVSWYQQALGQGPQFIFQYYREEENGRGNFPPRFSGLQFPNYSSELNVNALELDDSALYLCASSSGPDSTYEQYFGPGTRLTVT.

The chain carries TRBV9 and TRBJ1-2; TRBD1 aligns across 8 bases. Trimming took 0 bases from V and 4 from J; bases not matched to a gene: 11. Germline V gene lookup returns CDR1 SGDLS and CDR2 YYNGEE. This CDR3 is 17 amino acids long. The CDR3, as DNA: TGTGCCAGCAGCGTAGCGGCAGGGGGCGCTTCCGGCTATGGCTACACCTTC. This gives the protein CASSVAAGGASGYGYTF.

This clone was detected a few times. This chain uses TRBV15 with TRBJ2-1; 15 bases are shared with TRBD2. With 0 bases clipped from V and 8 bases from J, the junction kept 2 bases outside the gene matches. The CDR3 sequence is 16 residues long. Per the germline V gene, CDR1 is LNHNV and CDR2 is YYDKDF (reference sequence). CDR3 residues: CATSRERTSGGDEQFF. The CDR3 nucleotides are TGTGCCACCAGCAGAGAGAGGACTAGCGGGGGGGATGAGCAGTTCTTC.

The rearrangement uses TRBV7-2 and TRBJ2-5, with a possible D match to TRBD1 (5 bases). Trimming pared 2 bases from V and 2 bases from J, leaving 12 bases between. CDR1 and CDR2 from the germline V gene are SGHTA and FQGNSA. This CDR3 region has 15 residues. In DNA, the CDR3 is TGTGCCAGCAGCTTAAGTTCAGGGCCACAAGAGACCCAGTACTTC. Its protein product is CASSLSSGPQETQYF.

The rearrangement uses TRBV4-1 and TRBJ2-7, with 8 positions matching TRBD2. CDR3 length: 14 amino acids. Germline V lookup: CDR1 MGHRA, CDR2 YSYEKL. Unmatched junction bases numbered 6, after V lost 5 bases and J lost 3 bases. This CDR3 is CASSVKGTSYEQYF. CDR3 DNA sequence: TGCGCCAGCAGCGTTAAGGGGACTAGCTACGAGCAGTACTTC.

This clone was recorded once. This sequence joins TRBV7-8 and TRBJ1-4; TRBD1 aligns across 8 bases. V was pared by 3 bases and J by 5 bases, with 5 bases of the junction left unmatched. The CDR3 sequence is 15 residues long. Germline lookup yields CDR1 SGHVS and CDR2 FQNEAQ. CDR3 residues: CASSFRDRTNEKLFF. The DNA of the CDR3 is TGTGCCAGCAGCTTCCGGGACAGGACCAATGAAAAACTGTTTTTT.

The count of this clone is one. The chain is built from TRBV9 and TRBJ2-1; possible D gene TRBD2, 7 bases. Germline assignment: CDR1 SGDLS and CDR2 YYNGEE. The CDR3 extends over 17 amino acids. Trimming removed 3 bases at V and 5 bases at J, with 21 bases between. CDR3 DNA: TGTGCCAGCAGCGCGTTAGTTGGGGGGGCGCTGGACAATGAGCAGTTCTTC. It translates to CASSALVGGALDNEQFF.

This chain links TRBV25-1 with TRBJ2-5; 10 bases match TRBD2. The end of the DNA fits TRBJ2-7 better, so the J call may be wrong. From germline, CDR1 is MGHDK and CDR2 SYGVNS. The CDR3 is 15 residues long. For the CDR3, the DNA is TGTGCCAGCAGGGCCGCTAGCGGGGGATCCTACGAGCAGTACTTC. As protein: CASRAASGGSYEQYF.

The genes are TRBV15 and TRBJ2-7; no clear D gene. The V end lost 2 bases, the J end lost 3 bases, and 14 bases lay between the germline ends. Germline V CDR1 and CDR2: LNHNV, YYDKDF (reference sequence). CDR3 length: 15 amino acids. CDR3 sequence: CATSRLPSGNYEQYF. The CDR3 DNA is TGTGCCACCAGCAGACTTCCCTCAGGTAACTACGAGCAGTACTTC.

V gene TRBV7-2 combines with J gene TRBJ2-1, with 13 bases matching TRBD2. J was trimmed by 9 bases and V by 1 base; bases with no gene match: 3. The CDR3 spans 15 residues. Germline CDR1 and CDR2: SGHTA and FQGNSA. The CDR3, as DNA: TGTGCCAGCAGCTTAGGACTAGCGGGAGGTGGTGAGCAGTTCTTC. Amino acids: CASSLGLAGGGEQFF.

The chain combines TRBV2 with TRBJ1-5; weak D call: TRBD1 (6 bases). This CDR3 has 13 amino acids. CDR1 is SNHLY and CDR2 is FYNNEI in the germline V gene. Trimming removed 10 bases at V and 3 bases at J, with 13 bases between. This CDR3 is CATSTGPNQPQHF. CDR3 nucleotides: TGTGCCACCTCGACAGGACCCAATCAGCCCCAGCATTTT.

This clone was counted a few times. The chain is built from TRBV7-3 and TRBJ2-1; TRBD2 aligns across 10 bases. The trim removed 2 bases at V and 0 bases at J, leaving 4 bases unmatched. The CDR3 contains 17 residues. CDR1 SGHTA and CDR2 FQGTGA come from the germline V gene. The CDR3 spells CASSLGASGGSYNEQFF. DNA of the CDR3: TGTGCCAGCAGCTTAGGTGCTAGCGGGGGCTCCTACAATGAGCAGTTCTTC.

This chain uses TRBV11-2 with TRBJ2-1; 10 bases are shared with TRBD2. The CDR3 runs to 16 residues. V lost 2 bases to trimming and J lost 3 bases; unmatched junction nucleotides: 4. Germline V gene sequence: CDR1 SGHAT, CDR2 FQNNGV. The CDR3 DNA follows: TGTGCCAGCAGCTTACGGACTAGCGGCAACTACAATGAGCAGTTCTTC. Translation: CASSLRTSGNYNEQFF.

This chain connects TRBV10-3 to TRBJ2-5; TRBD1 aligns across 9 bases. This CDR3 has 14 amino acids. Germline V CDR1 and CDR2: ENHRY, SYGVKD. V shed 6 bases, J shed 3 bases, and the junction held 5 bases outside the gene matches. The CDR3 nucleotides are TGTGCCATCAGCACAACAGGGGGCGAAGAGACCCAGTACTTC. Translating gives CAISTTGGEETQYF.

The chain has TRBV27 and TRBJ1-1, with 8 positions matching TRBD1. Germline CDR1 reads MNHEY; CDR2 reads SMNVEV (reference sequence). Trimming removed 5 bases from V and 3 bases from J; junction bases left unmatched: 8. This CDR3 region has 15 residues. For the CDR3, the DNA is TGTGCCAGCAGTGCATCCGGGACAGGACACACTGAAGCTTTCTTT. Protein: CASSASGTGHTEAFF.

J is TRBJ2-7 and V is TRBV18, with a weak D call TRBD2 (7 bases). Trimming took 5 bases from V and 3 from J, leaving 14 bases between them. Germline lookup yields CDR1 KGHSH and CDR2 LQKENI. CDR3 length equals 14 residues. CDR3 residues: CASSAGAFIYEQYF. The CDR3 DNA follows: TGTGCCAGCTCAGCGGGGGCGTTCATCTACGAGCAGTACTTC.